This T cell receptor beta chain was obtained from a study of metastatic and nonmetastatic thyroid tumors. About the study: Comparative analysis of repertoires was undertaken across blood and tumor or nodule tissue obtained from malignant and benign thyroid patients.

CDR1 and CDR2 from the germline V gene are MDHEN and SYDVKM. This CDR3 is 15 amino acids long. V dropped 6 bases and J dropped 5; count of bases not matched to a gene: 6. This clone has at least ten counts. Each patient went into thyroid surgery without having received any treatment. Original analysis: Variation in CDR3 across clinicopathological groups served as the basis for constructing a distant-metastasis classifier in papillary thyroid cancer. TCRdb reprocessed the PCR reads via MiXCR. These V and J calls originate from TCRdb's pipeline instead of the authors' own analysis. The data show 13,000 to 15,000 clones, with 25% to 30% seen just once and 45% to 55% held by the top ten.

The V call is TRBV28, the J call TRBJ1-4, with 10 bases fitting TRBD1. This clonotype was obtained from a male donor with papillary thyroid cancer or a benign thyroid nodule (not recorded which). Some clones in this sample may be carry-over from other donors' samples. The sample comprised tumor tissue. The CDR3 spells CASRTGQGGNEKLFF. CDR3 nucleotide sequence: TGTGCCAGCAGGACCGGACAGGGGGGAAATGAAAAACTGTTTTTT.